The sequence of this T cell receptor (beta chain) was determined in a study of shared clonotypes between healthy human individuals. The overall study: A couple of women and three men aged 18 to 49 served as donors. Study outcomes and limitations: When compared with the clonotypes that were shared by all four sorted-subset donors, the non-shared clonotypes turned out to have lower generation probabilities.

Concerning this clone: Its antigen is as yet unknown.

V lost 8 bases and J lost 0, with 17 bases in between. The length of the CDR3 is 16 residues. The germline V gene has CDR1 LNHDA and CDR2 SQIVND (reference sequence). Generated by immunoSEQ multiplex PCR, the TCRdb table keeps only in-frame clones and is missing some. The sample carries approximately 2,000,000 clones, roughly 90% recorded once. This receptor was obtained from a man younger than 30 in good health. Some clones in this sample may be carry-over from other donors' samples. The chain uses TRBV19 and TRBJ1-3; D perhaps matches TRBD1 (5 bases). The specimen was naive CD4+ T cells from PBMCs. Subset: CD45RA+ positively selected. The DNA of the CDR3 is TGTGCCAGTTACAGCAGTCGGGACTACTCTGGAAACACCATATATTTT. Amino acids: CASYSSRDYSGNTIYF.